The rows below give T cell receptor beta chains drawn from one sample of a study of blood T cell repertoires in COVID-19. Assay: immunoSEQ multiplex PCR; the TCRdb copy retains only in-frame clones and omits some. Seen here are 140,000 to 150,000 clones, around 89% observed once, and the top ten hold around 2.9%. The sequenced material came from peripheral blood. Every receptor here comes from a man in his 60s with active or convalescent COVID-19. Each CDR3 is given with its conserved first and last residue. The order of the fields is D gene, clone size, J gene, V gene, CDR3 protein, CDR3 DNA. The D gene is left open where the match is weak. Some rows mark clone size as missing; the rest say once, few, many or name a class of expanded clone.

D: -
size: -
J: TRBJ2-3
V: TRBV11-2
CDR3: CASSLERVTTDTQYF
DNA: TGTGCCAGCAGCTTAGAACGGGTTACGACAGATACGCAGTATTTT

D: TRBD1
size: -
J: TRBJ1-2
V: TRBV7-2
CDR3: CASSITGTGNYGYTF
DNA: TGTGCCAGCAGCATTACCGGGACAGGGAACTATGGCTACACCTTC

D: -
size: few
J: TRBJ1-4
V: TRBV10-3
CDR3: CAISEWRGTNEKLFF
DNA: TGTGCCATCAGTGAGTGGCGGGGGACTAATGAAAAACTGTTTTTT

D: TRBD2
size: -
J: TRBJ2-1
V: TRBV20-1
CDR3: CSASSSGYNEQFF
DNA: TGCAGTGCTAGTTCTAGCGGGTACAATGAGCAGTTCTTC

D: -
size: -
J: TRBJ2-2
V: TRBV24-1
CDR3: CATSDLQIRSGGRDTGELFF
DNA: TGTGCCACCAGTGATTTGCAAATCCGCTCAGGAGGCCGCGACACCGGGGAGCTGTTTTTT

D: TRBD2
size: -
J: TRBJ2-7
V: TRBV11-2
CDR3: CASSVLSGAAGAKDEQYF
DNA: TGTGCCAGCAGCGTATTGAGTGGAGCTGCGGGAGCAAAGGACGAGCAGTACTTC

D: TRBD2
size: -
J: TRBJ2-7
V: TRBV2
CDR3: CASRTQGRGGEEYF
DNA: TGTGCCAGCAGGACACAGGGGCGCGGGGGGGAGGAGTACTTC

D: -
size: -
J: TRBJ1-2
V: TRBV12-3/TRBV12-4
CDR3: CASSLVFGGGYTF
DNA: TGTGCCAGCAGTTTAGTATTCGGAGGTGGCTACACCTTC

D: -
size: -
J: TRBJ1-4
V: TRBV19
CDR3: CASKGPTGEKLFF
DNA: TGTGCCAGTAAGGGGCCCACGGGCGAAAAACTGTTTTTT

D: -
size: -
J: TRBJ2-7
V: TRBV29-1
CDR3: CSALPRLQGHEQYF
DNA: TGCAGCGCCCTCCCCCGCCTTCAGGGTCACGAGCAGTACTTC

D: -
size: -
J: TRBJ1-2
V: TRBV4-3
CDR3: CASSQAGRGDYGYTF
DNA: TGCGCCAGCAGCCAAGCCGGACGGGGTGACTATGGCTACACCTTC

D: -
size: few
J: TRBJ1-1
V: TRBV28
CDR3: CASTPSDTNTEAFF
DNA: TGTGCCAGCACCCCATCAGACACGAACACTGAAGCTTTCTTT

D: -
size: -
J: TRBJ1-1
V: TRBV7-9
CDR3: CASRSRQSNTEAFF
DNA: TGTGCCAGCCGCTCGAGACAGTCGAACACTGAAGCTTTCTTT

D: -
size: once
J: TRBJ2-7
V: TRBV3-1/TRBV3-2
CDR3: CASSLTGRGYLSYEQYF
DNA: TGTGCCAGCAGCCTGACGGGTCGAGGCTACCTCTCCTACGAGCAGTACTTC

D: -
size: -
J: TRBJ2-7
V: TRBV6-6
CDR3: CASSPGSYEQYF
DNA: TGTGCCAGCAGTCCCGGCTCCTACGAGCAGTACTTC

D: -
size: few
J: TRBJ1-2
V: TRBV2
CDR3: CASSEGQYSNYGYTF
DNA: TGTGCCAGCAGTGAGGGGCAATACTCTAACTATGGCTACACCTTC

D: -
size: once
J: TRBJ2-1
V: TRBV3-1/TRBV3-2
CDR3: CASSQDTRQSGEQFF
DNA: TGTGCCAGCAGCCAAGATACGAGACAGTCTGGTGAGCAGTTCTTC

D: -
size: -
J: TRBJ2-1
V: TRBV28
CDR3: CASSLGQHNEQFF
DNA: TGTGCCAGCAGTTTGGGCCAACACAATGAGCAGTTCTTC

D: -
size: -
J: TRBJ2-7
V: TRBV6-5
CDR3: CASSSPPLVYEQYF
DNA: TGTGCCAGCAGTTCCCCTCCCCTAGTTTACGAGCAGTACTTC

D: TRBD2
size: -
J: TRBJ2-5
V: TRBV7-2
CDR3: CASSSGGLQETQYF
DNA: TGTGCCAGCAGCTCGGGGGGGCTACAAGAGACCCAGTACTTC

D: -
size: -
J: TRBJ1-4
V: TRBV18
CDR3: CASSPGAGMSEKLFF
DNA: TGTGCCAGCTCACCCGGTGCCGGGATGAGTGAAAAACTGTTTTTT

D: -
size: -
J: TRBJ1-2
V: TRBV6-1
CDR3: CASSETGNYGYTF
DNA: TGTGCCAGCAGTGAAACGGGGAACTATGGCTACACCTTC